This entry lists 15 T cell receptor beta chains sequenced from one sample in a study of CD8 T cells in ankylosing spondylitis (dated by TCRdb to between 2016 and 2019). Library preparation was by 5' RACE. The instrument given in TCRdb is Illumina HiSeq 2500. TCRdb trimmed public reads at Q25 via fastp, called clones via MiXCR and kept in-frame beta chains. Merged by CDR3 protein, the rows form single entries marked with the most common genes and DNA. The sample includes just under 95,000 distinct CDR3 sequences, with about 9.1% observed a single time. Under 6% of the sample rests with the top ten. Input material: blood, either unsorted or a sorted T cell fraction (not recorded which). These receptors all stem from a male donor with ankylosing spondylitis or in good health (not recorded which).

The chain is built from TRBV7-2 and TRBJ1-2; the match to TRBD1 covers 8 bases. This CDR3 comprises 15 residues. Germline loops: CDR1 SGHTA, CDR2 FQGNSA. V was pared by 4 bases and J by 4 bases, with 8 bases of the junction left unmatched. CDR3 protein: CASSSPDRGLYGYTF. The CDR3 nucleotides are TGTGCCAGCAGCTCCCCTGACAGGGGACTCTATGGCTACACCTTC. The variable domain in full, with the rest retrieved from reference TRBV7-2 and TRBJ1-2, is GAGVSQSPSNKVTEKGKDVELRCDPISGHTALYWYRQSLGQGLEFLIYFQGNSAPDKSGLPSDRFSAERTGGSVSTLTIQRTQQEDSAVYLCASSSPDRGLYGYTFGSGTRLTVV.

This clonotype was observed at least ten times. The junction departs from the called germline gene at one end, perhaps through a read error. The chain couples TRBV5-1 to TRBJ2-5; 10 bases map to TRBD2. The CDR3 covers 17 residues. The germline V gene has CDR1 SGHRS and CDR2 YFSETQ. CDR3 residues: CASSLDPEEGLAPYKHF. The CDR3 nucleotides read TGCGCCAGCAGCTTGGACCCTGAGGAGGGACTAGCGCCTTACAAGCACTTC.

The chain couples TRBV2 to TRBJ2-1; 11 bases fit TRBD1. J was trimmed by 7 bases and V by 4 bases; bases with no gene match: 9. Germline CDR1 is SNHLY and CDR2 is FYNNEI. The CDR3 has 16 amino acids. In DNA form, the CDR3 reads TGTGCCAGCAGTGCTCCCGGGACAGGGGGACGTAATGAGCAGTTCTTC. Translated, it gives CASSAPGTGGRNEQFF.

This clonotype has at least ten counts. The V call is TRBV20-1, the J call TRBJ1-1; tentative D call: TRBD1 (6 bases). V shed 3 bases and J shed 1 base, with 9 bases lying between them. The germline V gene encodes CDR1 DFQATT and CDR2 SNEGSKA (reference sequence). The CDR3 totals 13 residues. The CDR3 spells CSARGHQNTEAFF. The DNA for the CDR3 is TGCAGTGCTAGGGGACATCAGAACACTGAAGCTTTCTTT.

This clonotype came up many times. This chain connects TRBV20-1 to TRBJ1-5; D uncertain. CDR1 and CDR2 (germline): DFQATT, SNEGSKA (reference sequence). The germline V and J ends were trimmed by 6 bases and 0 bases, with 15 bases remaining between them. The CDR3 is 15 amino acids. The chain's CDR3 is CSAAVESYSNQPQHF. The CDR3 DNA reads TGCAGTGCAGCCGTTGAATCATATAGCAATCAGCCCCAGCATTTT.

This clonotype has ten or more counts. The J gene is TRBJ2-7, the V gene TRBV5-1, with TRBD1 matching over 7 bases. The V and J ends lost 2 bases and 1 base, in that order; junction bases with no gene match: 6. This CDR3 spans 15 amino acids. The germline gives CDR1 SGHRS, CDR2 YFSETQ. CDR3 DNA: TGCGCCAGCAGCTTAACCGCCAGGGGGTCCTACGAGCAGTACTTC. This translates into CASSLTARGSYEQYF.

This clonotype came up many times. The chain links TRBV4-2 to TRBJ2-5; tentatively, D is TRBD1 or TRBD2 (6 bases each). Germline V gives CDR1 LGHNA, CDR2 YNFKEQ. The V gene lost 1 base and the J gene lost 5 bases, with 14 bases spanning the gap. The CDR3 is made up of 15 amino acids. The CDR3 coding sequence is TGTGCCAGCAGCCAAGCGATGGAGGGGGTTGAGACCCAGTACTTC. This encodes CASSQAMEGVETQYF.

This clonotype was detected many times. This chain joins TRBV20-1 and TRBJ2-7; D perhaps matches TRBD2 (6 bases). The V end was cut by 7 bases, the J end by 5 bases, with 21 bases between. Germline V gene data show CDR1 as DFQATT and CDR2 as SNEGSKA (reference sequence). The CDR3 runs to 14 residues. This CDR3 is CSGRGFRGIDEQYF. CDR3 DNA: TGCAGTGGTCGGGGGTTTCGGGGTATCGACGAGCAGTACTTC.

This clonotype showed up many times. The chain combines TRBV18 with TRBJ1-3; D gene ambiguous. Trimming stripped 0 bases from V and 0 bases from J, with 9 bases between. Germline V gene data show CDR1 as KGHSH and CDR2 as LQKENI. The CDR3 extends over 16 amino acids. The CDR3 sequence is CASSPPLGISGNTIYF. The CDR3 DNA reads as TGTGCCAGCTCACCACCTCTCGGAATCTCTGGAAACACCATATATTTT.

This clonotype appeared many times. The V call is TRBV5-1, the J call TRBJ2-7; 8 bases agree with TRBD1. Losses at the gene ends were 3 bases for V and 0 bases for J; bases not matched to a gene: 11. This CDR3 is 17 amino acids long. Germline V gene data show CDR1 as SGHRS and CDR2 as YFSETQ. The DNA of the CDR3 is TGCGCCAGCAGCTCGCCCCCGGGACAGGACTTCTCCTACGAGCAGTACTTC. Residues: CASSSPPGQDFSYEQYF.

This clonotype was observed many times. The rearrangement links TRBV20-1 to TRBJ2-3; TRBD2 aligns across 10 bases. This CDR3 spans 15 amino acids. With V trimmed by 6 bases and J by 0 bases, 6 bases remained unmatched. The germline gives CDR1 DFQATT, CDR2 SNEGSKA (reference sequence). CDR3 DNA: TGCAGTGCCCCTGCTAGCGGGGGTAGCACAGATACGCAGTATTTT. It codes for CSAPASGGSTDTQYF.

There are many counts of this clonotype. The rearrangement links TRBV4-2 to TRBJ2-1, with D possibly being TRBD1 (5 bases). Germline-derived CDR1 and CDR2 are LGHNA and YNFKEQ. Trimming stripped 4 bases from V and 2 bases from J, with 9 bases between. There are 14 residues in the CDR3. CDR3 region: CASSPPDTYNEQFF. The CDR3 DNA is TGTGCCAGCAGCCCCCCGGACACCTACAATGAGCAGTTCTTC.

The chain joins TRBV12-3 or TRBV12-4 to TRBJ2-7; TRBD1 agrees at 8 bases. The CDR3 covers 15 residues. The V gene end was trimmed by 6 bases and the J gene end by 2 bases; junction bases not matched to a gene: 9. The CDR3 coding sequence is TGTGCCAGCAGGTCCAAGGGGACAGGTACCTACGAGCAGTACTTC. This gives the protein CASRSKGTGTYEQYF.

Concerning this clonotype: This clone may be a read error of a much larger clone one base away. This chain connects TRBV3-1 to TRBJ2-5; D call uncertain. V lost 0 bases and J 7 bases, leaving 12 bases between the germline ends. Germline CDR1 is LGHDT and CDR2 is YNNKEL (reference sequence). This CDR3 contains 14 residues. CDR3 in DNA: TGTGCCAGCAGCCAAGAAACGACTCCTGGGACCCAGTACTTC. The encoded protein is CASSQETTPGTQYF.

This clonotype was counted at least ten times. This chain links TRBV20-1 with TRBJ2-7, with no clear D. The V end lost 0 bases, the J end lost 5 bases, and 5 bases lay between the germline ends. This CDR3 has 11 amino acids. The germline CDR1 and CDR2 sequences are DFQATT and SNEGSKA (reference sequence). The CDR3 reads CSARDLHEQYF. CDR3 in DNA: TGCAGTGCTAGAGATCTCCACGAGCAGTACTTC.